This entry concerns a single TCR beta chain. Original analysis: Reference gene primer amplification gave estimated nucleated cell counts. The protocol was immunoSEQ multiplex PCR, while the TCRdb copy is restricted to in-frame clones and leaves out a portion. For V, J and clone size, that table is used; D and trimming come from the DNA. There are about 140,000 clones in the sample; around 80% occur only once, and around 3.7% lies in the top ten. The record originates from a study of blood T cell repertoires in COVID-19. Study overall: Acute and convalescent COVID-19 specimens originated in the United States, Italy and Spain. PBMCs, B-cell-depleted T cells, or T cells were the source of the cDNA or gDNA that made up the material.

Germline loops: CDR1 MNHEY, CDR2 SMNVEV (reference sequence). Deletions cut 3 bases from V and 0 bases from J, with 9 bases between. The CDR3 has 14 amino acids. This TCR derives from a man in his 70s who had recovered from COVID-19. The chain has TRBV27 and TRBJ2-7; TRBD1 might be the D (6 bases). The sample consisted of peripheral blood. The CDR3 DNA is TGTGCCAGCAGTTTGGGGACAACCTCCTACGAGCAGTACTTC. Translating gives CASSLGTTSYEQYF.